These 3 T cell receptor beta chains share one sample of origin, sequenced in a study of blood T cell repertoires in COVID-19. Sequencing was performed with immunoSEQ multiplex PCR; in TCRdb, only in-frame clones are kept and a portion is missing. The sample has fewer than 350,000 clones; about 90% are singletons. Sequencing was carried out using peripheral blood. The receptors shown here come from a woman aged 25 to 39 who had recovered from COVID-19.

The rearrangement links TRBV5-4 to TRBJ1-1, with 7 nucleotides matching TRBD1. Trimming removed 2 bases from V and 1 base from J; junction bases left unmatched: 2. The germline V gene encodes CDR1 SGHNT and CDR2 YYREEE (reference sequence). The CDR3 runs to 14 residues. The CDR3 protein is CASSFRDRNTEAFF. DNA of the CDR3: TGTGCCAGCAGCTTCCGGGACAGGAACACTGAAGCTTTCTTT.

V gene TRBV7-2 combines with J gene TRBJ2-5, with a possible D match to TRBD2 (8 bases). This CDR3 comprises 16 residues. Trimming took off 5 bases at V and 1 base at J, with 17 bases between the two ends. Germline V gene lookup returns CDR1 SGHTA and CDR2 FQGNSA. In DNA, the CDR3 is TGTGCCAGCAGCCCAGGGGGGCTAGCGGGCCAAGAGACCCAGTACTTC. It translates to CASSPGGLAGQETQYF.

This rearrangement joins TRBV19 to TRBJ1-5, with 7 bases matching TRBD1. CDR1 and CDR2 (germline): LNHDA, SQIVND (reference sequence). V shed 4 bases, J shed 4 bases, and the junction held 4 bases outside the gene matches. The CDR3 sequence is 14 residues long. DNA of the CDR3: TGTGCCAGTAGTAAGGGGGCGGGTAATCAGCCCCAGCATTTT. It yields the protein CASSKGAGNQPQHF.